The following is a T cell receptor beta chain sequence with its context. The CDR3 length is 14 residues. The junction had 2 bases not matched to a gene; V was cut back by 3 bases and J by 8 bases. Germline V gives CDR1 MRHNA, CDR2 SNTAGT. The data were obtained in a study of blood T cell repertoires in COVID-19. Across the whole study: The United States, Italy and Spain were the sources of the acute and convalescent COVID-19 samples.

In the study's own analysis: Amplification of reference gene primers was used by the study to estimate nucleated cell counts. Assay used: immunoSEQ multiplex PCR; TCRdb lists only in-frame clones, some missing. The DNA gave D and trimming, while V, J and clone size come from that table. The data contain tens of thousands of clones, 65% to 80% of them seen just once; the ten biggest clones take up about 20%. This chain uses TRBV6-4 with TRBJ2-1; 12 bases fit TRBD2. The sample was peripheral blood. This sequence originates from a man aged 25 to 40 with COVID-19, enrolled during active disease. CDR3 loop: CASSELAGGDEQFF. Written as DNA, the CDR3 is TGTGCCAGCAGTGAGCTAGCGGGAGGGGATGAGCAGTTCTTC.